This TCR beta chain is from a study of T cell responses to AZD1222 COVID-19 vaccine. Study-wide findings and caveats: Donors were largely white British and mainly female; clonal diversity was possibly underestimated. Elevations in Spike-specific TCR breadth and depth followed administration of two AZD1222 doses.

Profiled with immunoSEQ multiplex PCR; TCRdb holds only in-frame clones, not every one. There are around 180,000 clones in the sample; about nine tenths occur only once, and approximately 3% lies in the top ten. Looked up from germline, CDR1 is LNHNV and CDR2 is YYDKDF (reference sequence). V gave up 2 bases and J gave up 6 bases; unmatched junction bases: 5. The CDR3 contains 17 residues. As to this clone: The antigen remains unidentified.

The sequence came from an adult in good health. The sequencing here drew on peripheral blood, taken on day 0 of AZD1222 vaccination. The chain joins TRBV15 to TRBJ2-2, with TRBD2 matching 14 bases. The CDR3 sequence is CATSRPGLAGVSGELFF. In DNA form, the CDR3 reads TGTGCCACCAGCAGACCGGGACTAGCGGGGGTCTCCGGGGAGCTGTTTTTT.